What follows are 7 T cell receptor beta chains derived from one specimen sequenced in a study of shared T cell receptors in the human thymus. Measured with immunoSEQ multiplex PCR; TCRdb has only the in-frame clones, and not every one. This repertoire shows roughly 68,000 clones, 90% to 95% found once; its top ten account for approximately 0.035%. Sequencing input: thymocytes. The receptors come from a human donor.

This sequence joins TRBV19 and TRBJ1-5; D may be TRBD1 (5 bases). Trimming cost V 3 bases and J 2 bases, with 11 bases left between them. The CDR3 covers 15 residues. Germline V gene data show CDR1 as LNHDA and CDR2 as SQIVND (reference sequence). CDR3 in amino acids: CASSMYGGGNQPQHF. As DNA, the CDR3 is TGTGCCAGTAGTATGTATGGGGGTGGCAATCAGCCCCAGCATTTT.

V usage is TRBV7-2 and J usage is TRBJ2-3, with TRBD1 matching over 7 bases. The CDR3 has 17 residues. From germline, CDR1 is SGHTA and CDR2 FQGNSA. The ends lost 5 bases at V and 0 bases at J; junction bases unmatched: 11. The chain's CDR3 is CASSPRGTARSTDTQYF. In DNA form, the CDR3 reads TGTGCCAGCAGCCCTAGGGGGACAGCTCGTAGCACAGATACGCAGTATTTT. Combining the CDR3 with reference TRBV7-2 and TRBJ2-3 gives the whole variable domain GAGVSQSPSNKVTEKGKDVELRCDPISGHTALYWYRQSLGQGLEFLIYFQGNSAPDKSGLPSDRFSAERTGGSVSTLTIQRTQQEDSAVYLCASSPRGTARSTDTQYFGPGTRLTVL.

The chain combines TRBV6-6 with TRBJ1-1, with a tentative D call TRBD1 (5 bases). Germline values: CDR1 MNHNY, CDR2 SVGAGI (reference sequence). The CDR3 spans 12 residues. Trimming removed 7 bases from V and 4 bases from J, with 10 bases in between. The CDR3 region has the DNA TGTGCCAGCACCGCCGGGGGCACTGAAGCTTTCTTT. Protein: CASTAGGTEAFF.

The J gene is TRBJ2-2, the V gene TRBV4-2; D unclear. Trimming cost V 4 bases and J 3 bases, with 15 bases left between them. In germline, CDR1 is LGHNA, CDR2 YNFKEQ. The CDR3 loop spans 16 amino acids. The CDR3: CASSPGPELYTGELFF. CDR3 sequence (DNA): TGTGCCAGCAGCCCAGGCCCCGAGCTCTACACCGGGGAGCTGTTTTTT.

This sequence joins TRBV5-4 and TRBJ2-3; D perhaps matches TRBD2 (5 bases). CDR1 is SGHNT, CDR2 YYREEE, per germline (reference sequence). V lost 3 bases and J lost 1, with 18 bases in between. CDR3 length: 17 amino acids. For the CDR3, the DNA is TGTGCCAGCAGCTCCATGACGGAGACCGGGGGCACAGATACGCAGTATTTT. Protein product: CASSSMTETGGTDTQYF.

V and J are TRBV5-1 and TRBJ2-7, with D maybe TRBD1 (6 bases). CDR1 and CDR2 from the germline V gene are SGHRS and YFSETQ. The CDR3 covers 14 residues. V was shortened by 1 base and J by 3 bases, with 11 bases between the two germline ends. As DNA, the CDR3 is TGCGCCAGCAGCTTGAGCAGGGGCCACTACGAGCAGTACTTC. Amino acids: CASSLSRGHYEQYF.

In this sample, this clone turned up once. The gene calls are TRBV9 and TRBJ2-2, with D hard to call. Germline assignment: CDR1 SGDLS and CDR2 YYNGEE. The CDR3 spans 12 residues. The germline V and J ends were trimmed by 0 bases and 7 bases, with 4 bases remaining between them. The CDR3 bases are TGTGCCAGCAGCGTAGGGGTCGGGGAGCTGTTTTTT. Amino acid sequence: CASSVGVGELFF.